This T cell receptor (beta chain) derives from a study of blood T cell repertoires in COVID-19. Study details: The United States, Italy and Spain supplied acute and convalescent COVID-19 samples. PBMCs, B-cell-depleted T cells, or T cells were the source of the cDNA or gDNA that made up the material.

Cohorts were based on clinical histories the participants reported. The protocol was immunoSEQ multiplex PCR, while the TCRdb copy is restricted to in-frame clones and leaves out a portion. The sample consists of about 190,000 clones, approximately 80% of them appearing once. The CDR3 length is 12 residues. This clonotype originated in a woman between 45 and 65 years old who had recovered from COVID-19. The chain is built from TRBV21-1 and TRBJ2-7; no check of the table's D call, TRBD2, against the DNA was made. TRBV21-1 is deemed a pseudogene. The specimen was PBMCs or T cells enriched from blood (not recorded which). This CDR3 reads CASNPLDLEQYF. CDR3 in DNA: TGTGCCAGCAATCCTCTAGATCTTGAGCAGTACTTC.